This paragraph reports one TCR beta chain. This clone appeared once. It lacks a known antigen. Within one base of it there is no much larger clone, and no base qualities were kept. The library was built by means of the immunoSEQ multiplex PCR assay. The immuneACCESS repertoire file appears here via TCRdb, limited to in-frame rearrangements. These files lack a portion of the clones; in checked studies, under half of the deficit traces to unresolved V genes, and the cause of the others is not known. Within this sample are some 77,000 clones, with 65% to 90% of them counted one time only. Of the sample, approximately 5% falls within the top ten clones. This sample stems from a study of technical replicates of blood from a handful of donors (dated by TCRdb to 2017 to 2019). The CDR3 measures 18 amino acids from cysteine to phenylalanine. Only the CDR3 DNA stays, 54 bases, in frame from base 1. Via the germline V gene (reference sequence), CDR1 is SEHNR and CDR2 FQNEAQ. Germline trimming amounts to 4 bases on V and 3 bases on J, with 10 as the count of junction bases outside the gene matches.

This sequence uses TRBV7-9 and TRBJ2-3; a stretch of 13 junction bases matches TRBD2. This clonotype was obtained from a human donor in good health. Some clones in this sample may be carry-over from other donors' samples. Sequencing was carried out using PBMCs. This receptor carries the CDR3 CASSSPGLAGPRTDTQYF. Here is the DNA: TGTGCCAGCAGCTCCCCGGGACTAGCGGGACCTAGGACAGATACGCAGTATTTT.